A single T cell receptor beta chain is shown here with its context. The specificity of this receptor is unknown. Base quality data are lacking; no much larger clone is found one base away. The CDR3 runs 20 amino acids, cysteine and phenylalanine included. Only the CDR3 DNA stays, 60 bases, in frame from base 1. Unmatched junction bases come to 16, with V trimmed by 0 bases and J by 7 bases. The germline V gene sets CDR1 to SGHAT and CDR2 to FQNNGV. The data belong to a study of T cells after yellow fever vaccination (dated by TCRdb to the late 2010s). Looking at the study overall: The SMART-Seq v4 Ultra Low Input RNA kit was used to prepare libraries from fractions with low cell numbers. Two healthy male donors made up the cohort, one aged 18 to 30 years and the other aged 30 to 40 years. Blood was drawn at multiple timepoints before and after primary and secondary immunization, with bulk PBMC replicates and cell subsets isolated. Bulk TCR alpha and beta repertoires were sequenced longitudinally to track T-cell clones before and after primary and booster YFV17D yellow fever vaccination.

The treatment or condition label of this sample denotes: live attenuated yellow fever vaccine strain. At every blood-draw timepoint, two biological replicates of bulk PBMCs were collected. PBMCs were isolated from peripheral blood using a standard Ficoll-Paque protocol. TriZol was used to extract RNA from bulk PBMCs, CD4 and CD8 fractions, and dextramer-positive and dextramer-negative fractions. Study-wide conclusions, independent of this receptor: Compared with the primary T-cell response, the secondary T-cell response was weaker but faster, peaking on day 5 rather than day 15. Computational filtering was required because FACS-sorted repertoires could contain abundant contaminating clonotypes from the bulk population. A small share of clonotypes was detected in both CD4 and CD8 compartments, with the overlap likely arising from convergent recombination. Most clones expanded after primary vaccination (96% of CD4 and around 89% of CD8) were re-detected after the booster, suggesting that broad memory maintenance occurred. Because the study included only a couple of donors, the extent to which the findings can be generalized is limited.

Synthesis of TCR cDNA relied on 5'RACE template switching, a step that introduced a universal primer site along with unique molecular identifiers. Priming of cDNA synthesis was performed from both the TCR alpha and TCR beta constant segments. Libraries were amplified in two PCR steps, with sample barcodes and sequencing adapters added in the second step. Libraries were sequenced on Illumina HiSeq 2500 (2x100 bp) or NovaSeq (2x150 bp). Concerning the study's data processing: Reads were demultiplexed and collapsed into UMI consensus sequences with MIGEC, and V(D)J alignment was performed with MiXCR. Vaccine-responding clonotypes were identified with edgeR using replicate PBMC samples, with FDR below 0.01 and a log2 fold change above 5 up to day 15 being required. Each bulk clonotype received a CD4 or CD8 identity based on whether the sequenced CD4 or CD8 repertoire contained that clonotype at higher abundance. TCRdb reprocessed the public reads (quality trimming at Q25 with fastp, clone calling with MiXCR) and kept in-frame beta chains. Identical CDR3 protein sequences are pooled into one entry, listed with their most common genes and DNA. TCRdb assigned the V and J calls; the authors' analysis was not used. In this sample the table shows 600,000 to 750,000 distinct CDR3 sequences, around 12% of which occur a single time. The ten largest clonotypes hold just under 15% of the sample.

This sequence was found in a man aged 25-45 years who received the YFV17D yellow fever vaccine. The source material was PBMCs, sampled on the day of the yellow fever booster vaccination. The V and J genes are TRBV11-2 and TRBJ2-3, with TRBD2 matching 13 junction bases. DNA sequence: TGTGCCAGCAGCTTAGAACTAGCGGGAGGGTTGGGGAGCTTAGCGTATACGCAGTATTTT. It codes for CASSLELAGGLGSLAYTQYF. Extended through the reference TRBV11-2 and TRBJ2-3 proteins, this CDR3 yields the full variable domain: EAGVAQSPRYKIIEKRQSVAFWCNPISGHATLYWYQQILGQGPKLLIQFQNNGVVDDSQLPKDRFSAERLKGVDSTLKIQPAKLEDSAVYLCASSLELAGGLGSLAYTQYFGPGTRLTVL.